The entry below gives a single T cell receptor (beta chain) sequence along with its context. What it binds is not known. The sample belongs to a study of identical twins. After template switching added a universal primer site, the resulting cDNA carried unique molecular identifiers. Each CDR3 protein is one row after TCRdb ran MiXCR on the 5' RACE reads. The sample lists 400,000 to 600,000 distinct CDR3 sequences, under 25% occurring once. V lost 2 bases to trimming and J lost 7 bases, with 13 bases between them. The CDR3 totals 14 residues. The study, taken as a whole, reports: Reduced insertions were recorded for abundant cord blood beta clonotypes, with no such pattern in memory repertoires.

These data were also reused for a study on yellow fever vaccine responses in identical twins. That source notes: Twins' vaccine T cell response reportedly gave the appearance of partial convergence and partial personalization.

The clonotype comes from a woman aged 18 to 35 in good health. The rearrangement joins TRBV12-3 or TRBV12-4 to TRBJ2-3; the D gene could be TRBD1 or TRBD2 (5 bases each). The material sequenced was CD4+ T cells sorted from blood. CDR3 loop: CASSLRLRGHTQYF. CDR3 sequence (DNA): TGTGCCAGCAGTTTACGGCTGAGGGGACATACGCAGTATTTT.